One and the same sample provided the 27 T cell receptor beta chains below, sequenced in a study of T cells in tuberculosis. The table came from immunoSEQ multiplex PCR; TCRdb's copy has only in-frame clones and leaves some out. The sample carries more than 30,000 clones, around 88% recorded once. The time point here: new active TB diagnosis, blood taken before or within 7 days of starting treatment. Sequenced here: PBMCs, sampled at tuberculosis diagnosis. The receptors stem from an adult with tuberculosis.

The chain uses TRBV5-1 and TRBJ2-1; 9 bases fit TRBD2. CDR1 is SGHRS, CDR2 YFSETQ, per germline. This CDR3 has 16 residues. V was pared by 5 bases and J by 4 bases, with 10 bases of the junction left unmatched. CDR3 DNA sequence: TGCGCCAGCAGTTTTGGTAGGGCGGGAGGGTACAATGAGCAGTTCTTC. Protein sequence: CASSFGRAGGYNEQFF. Looking up the rest from reference TRBV5-1 and TRBJ2-1 gives the full variable domain: KAGVTQTPRYLIKTRGQQVTLSCSPISGHRSVSWYQQTPGQGLQFLFEYFSETQRNKGNFPGRFSGRQFSNSRSEMNVSTLELGDSALYLCASSFGRAGGYNEQFFGPGTRLTVL.

This clone was seen a handful of times. The chain joins TRBV28 to TRBJ2-3; D possibly corresponds to TRBD1 (6 bases). The length of the CDR3 is 17 residues. Germline loops: CDR1 MDHEN, CDR2 SYDVKM. Deletions cut 3 bases from V and 2 bases from J, with 18 bases between. The CDR3 region has the DNA TGTGCCAGCAGTTTCAGTGGGGCAGGGGAGACCACAGATACGCAGTATTTT. Translated: CASSFSGAGETTDTQYF.

The V call is TRBV5-4, the J call TRBJ2-6; D uncertain. The ends were cut back, 4 bases at V and 0 bases at J, with 8 bases in the middle. The germline V gene has CDR1 SGHNT and CDR2 YYREEE (reference sequence). CDR3 size: 15 residues. CDR3 sequence: CASSNQYSGANVLTF. DNA for the CDR3: TGTGCCAGCAGCAACCAGTACTCTGGGGCCAACGTCCTGACTTTC.

J is TRBJ2-2 and V is TRBV6-5, with a possible D match to TRBD2 (5 bases). The V end was cut by 5 bases, the J end by 6 bases, with 16 bases between. The CDR3 covers 15 residues. Germline CDR1 MNHEY, CDR2 SVGAGI. CDR3 amino acids: CASSTRGLKAGELFF. The CDR3 bases are TGTGCCAGCAGTACCCGGGGTCTTAAGGCCGGGGAGCTGTTTTTT.

The J gene is TRBJ1-1, the V gene TRBV18; 9 bases line up with TRBD1. Germline V lookup: CDR1 KGHSH, CDR2 LQKENI. The CDR3 loop spans 15 amino acids. Trimming cost V 2 bases and J 4 bases; bases outside gene matches: 5. The CDR3 bases are TGTGCCAGCTCACCAGGGGGACAGGGAGGCACTGAAGCTTTCTTT. The encoded protein is CASSPGGQGGTEAFF.

The chain has TRBV5-1 and TRBJ1-3, with 12 bases aligning to TRBD1. This CDR3 has 16 residues. From germline, CDR1 is SGHRS and CDR2 YFSETQ. V dropped 4 bases and J dropped 2; count of bases not matched to a gene: 4. In nucleotides, the CDR3 is TGCGCCAGCAGCCCCGGGACAGGGGGCACTGGAAACACCATATATTTT. Encoded protein: CASSPGTGGTGNTIYF.

The chain is built from TRBV5-1 and TRBJ2-1; the match to TRBD1 covers 11 bases. V dropped 4 bases and J dropped 4; count of bases not matched to a gene: 1. This CDR3 contains 14 residues. Germline V gene data show CDR1 as SGHRS and CDR2 as YFSETQ. CDR3 protein: CASSGTGGYNEQFF. For the CDR3, the DNA is TGCGCCAGCAGCGGGACAGGGGGATACAATGAGCAGTTCTTC. The variable domain in full, with the rest retrieved from reference TRBV5-1 and TRBJ2-1, is KAGVTQTPRYLIKTRGQQVTLSCSPISGHRSVSWYQQTPGQGLQFLFEYFSETQRNKGNFPGRFSGRQFSNSRSEMNVSTLELGDSALYLCASSGTGGYNEQFFGPGTRLTVL.

CDR3: CASSPTNRGNTEAFF. The CDR3 DNA reads TGTGCCAGCAGCCCCACTAACAGGGGGAACACTGAAGCTTTCTTT. V gene TRBV7-2 combines with J gene TRBJ1-1; 7 positions match TRBD1. Germline CDR1 SGHTA, CDR2 FQGNSA. V dropped 5 bases and J dropped 1; count of bases not matched to a gene: 7. This CDR3 contains 15 residues.

The rearrangement links TRBV10-3 to TRBJ1-2; D is undetermined. The V and J ends lost 0 bases and 2 bases respectively, with 10 bases between them. The length of the CDR3 is 15 residues. The germline V gene encodes CDR1 ENHRY and CDR2 SYGVKD. The CDR3 DNA sequence: TGTGCCATCAGTGAGTCGCCAGAAATAAACTATGGCTACACCTTC. This encodes CAISESPEINYGYTF.

This chain joins TRBV19 and TRBJ1-5, with TRBD1 as a possible D gene (5 bases). Trimming left V 5 bases short and J 1 base short, with 18 bases between. This CDR3 contains 17 residues. Germline V gives CDR1 LNHDA, CDR2 SQIVND (reference sequence). CDR3 residues: CASSPHRGEGSNQPQHF. Written as DNA, the CDR3 is TGTGCCAGTAGTCCTCATCGGGGGGAAGGGAGCAATCAGCCCCAGCATTTT.

The chain employs TRBV27 and TRBJ1-2, with TRBD1 as a possible D gene (6 bases). Germline CDR1 MNHEY, CDR2 SMNVEV (reference sequence). The CDR3 covers 13 residues. V was clipped by 3 bases and J by 4 bases, with 9 bases between them. The CDR3 sequence: CASSFGQFYGYTF. The CDR3 bases are TGTGCCAGCAGTTTCGGACAGTTCTATGGCTACACCTTC.

The rearrangement uses TRBV27 and TRBJ1-2, with 9 bases aligning to TRBD1. Germline V lookup: CDR1 MNHEY, CDR2 SMNVEV (reference sequence). This CDR3 is built from 13 residues. V was pared by 5 bases and J by 5 bases, with 3 bases of the junction left unmatched. The CDR3 region has the DNA TGTGCCAGCAGTGTGGGACAGGGTTATGGCTACACCTTC. Translating gives CASSVGQGYGYTF.

This rearrangement joins TRBV5-1 to TRBJ2-5; the match to TRBD1 covers 8 bases. The CDR3 consists of 16 residues. V was pared by 4 bases and J by 1 base, with 9 bases of the junction left unmatched. The germline CDR1 and CDR2 sequences are SGHRS and YFSETQ. The CDR3 protein is CASSQTGVRVQETQYF. DNA for the CDR3: TGCGCCAGCAGCCAGACAGGGGTTCGGGTCCAAGAGACCCAGTACTTC.

J is TRBJ1-2 and V is TRBV19, with 9 bases fitting TRBD1. The CDR3 sequence is 13 residues long. Trimming removed 3 bases from V and 12 bases from J; junction bases left unmatched: 8. From germline, CDR1 is LNHDA and CDR2 SQIVND (reference sequence). The CDR3 bases are TGTGCCAGTAGTATGGGGACAGGGCCTTTGCACACCTTC. Residues: CASSMGTGPLHTF.

This sequence joins TRBV9 and TRBJ2-1, with 11 bases lining up with TRBD1. CDR3 size: 14 residues. Germline CDR1 and CDR2: SGDLS and YYNGEE. The V gene end was trimmed by 3 bases and the J gene end by 9 bases; junction bases not matched to a gene: 5. Here the CDR3 reads CASSGTGGIGEQFF. The CDR3 coding sequence is TGTGCCAGCAGCGGGACAGGGGGCATTGGTGAGCAGTTCTTC.

The CDR3 nucleotides are TGCGCCAGCAGCCAAGATTCAGGCAGTTCCGTTTACGAGCAGTACTTC. Its translation: CASSQDSGSSVYEQYF. This chain connects TRBV4-1 to TRBJ2-7; D is ambiguous. Germline V gives CDR1 MGHRA, CDR2 YSYEKL. Trimming cost V 0 bases and J 4 bases, with 16 bases left between them. The CDR3 runs to 16 residues.

This chain uses TRBV28 with TRBJ2-2; possible D gene TRBD2, 6 bases. Trimming left V 6 bases short and J 0 bases short, with 11 bases between. The germline V gene encodes CDR1 MDHEN and CDR2 SYDVKM. The CDR3 has 15 amino acids. CDR3 nucleotide sequence: TGTGCCAGCAGACAAACGGGGGCGAACACCGGGGAGCTGTTTTTT. Protein product: CASRQTGANTGELFF.

The count of this clone is one. The chain is built from TRBV4-1 and TRBJ1-3; D ambiguous. The germline CDR1 and CDR2 sequences are MGHRA and YSYEKL. CDR3 length: 16 amino acids. The germline V and J ends were trimmed by 4 bases and 4 bases, with 17 bases remaining between them. CDR3 loop: CASSRLSSVAGNTIYF. CDR3 nucleotides: TGCGCCAGCAGCCGTTTGTCTAGCGTGGCCGGAAACACCATATATTTT.

V is TRBV5-1 and J is TRBJ2-1, with D possibly TRBD1 on 6 matching bases. Germline CDR1 SGHRS, CDR2 YFSETQ. The CDR3 extends over 15 amino acids. V gave up 0 bases and J gave up 6 bases, with 13 bases separating them. The CDR3 nucleotides read TGCGCCAGCAGCTTGGCCATGACAGGCGGCAATGAGCAGTTCTTC. This translates into CASSLAMTGGNEQFF.

The chain recombines TRBV28 with TRBJ1-1; D gene uncertain. In germline, CDR1 is MDHEN, CDR2 SYDVKM. CDR3 length equals 14 residues. Trimming stripped 4 bases from V and 1 base from J, with 10 bases between. The CDR3, as DNA: TGTGCCAGCAGTTCGGAGTCCTCGAACACTGAAGCTTTCTTT. Residues: CASSSESSNTEAFF.

This chain links TRBV11-2 with TRBJ1-1, with 9 bases matching TRBD1. This CDR3 comprises 15 residues. Germline values: CDR1 SGHAT, CDR2 FQNNGV. V dropped 5 bases and J dropped 6; count of bases not matched to a gene: 10. The CDR3 coding sequence is TGTGCCAGCAGCCGGGGGGGACAGGGAGGACCTGAAGCTTTCTTT. Translating gives CASSRGGQGGPEAFF.

The J gene is TRBJ2-3, the V gene TRBV7-3, with D unresolved. The CDR3 spans 14 residues. The germline V gene encodes CDR1 SGHTA and CDR2 FQGTGA. Trimming took 5 bases from V and 8 from J, leaving 17 bases between them. CDR3 sequence (DNA): TGTGCCAGCAGCCCTGACCCTAGTCGTGGTACGCAGTATTTT. It specifies CASSPDPSRGTQYF.

This clone was seen just once. The chain recombines TRBV9 with TRBJ2-2, with 7 positions matching TRBD1. The germline V gene encodes CDR1 SGDLS and CDR2 YYNGEE. V gave up 4 bases and J gave up 0 bases; unmatched junction bases: 6. The CDR3 spans 16 residues. The CDR3 loop reads CASSPPGQSNTGELFF. Written as DNA, the CDR3 is TGTGCCAGCAGCCCCCCGGGACAGTCGAACACCGGGGAGCTGTTTTTT.

The chain employs TRBV29-1 and TRBJ2-3; 7 positions match TRBD1. The germline gives CDR1 SQVTM, CDR2 ANQGSEA. CDR3 length: 13 amino acids. The junction had 1 base not matched to a gene; V was cut back by 3 bases and J by 1 base. CDR3 loop: CSVEQGGTDTQYF. CDR3 nucleotides: TGCAGCGTTGAGCAGGGGGGCACAGATACGCAGTATTTT.

The CDR3 region is CASSSGGGSYNEQFF. The CDR3 nucleotides read TGTGCCAGTTCTAGCGGGGGGGGCTCCTACAATGAGCAGTTCTTC. The V gene is TRBV19, the J gene TRBJ2-1, with 12 bases matching TRBD2. The CDR3 length is 15 residues. J gave up 0 bases and V 8 bases, and 2 bases lay outside the gene matches. Germline-derived CDR1 and CDR2 are LNHDA and SQIVND (reference sequence).

The chain has TRBV7-3 and TRBJ2-1, with D possibly being TRBD2 (6 bases). Germline V lookup: CDR1 SGHTA, CDR2 FQGTGA. V lost 1 base and J 0 bases, leaving 10 bases between the germline ends. The CDR3 is 16 residues long. CDR3 amino acids: CASSLKAGSSYNEQFF. CDR3 DNA sequence: TGTGCCAGCAGCTTAAAGGCCGGGAGCTCCTACAATGAGCAGTTCTTC.

The chain carries TRBV18 and TRBJ1-2; unclear D gene. CDR1 is KGHSH, CDR2 LQKENI, per germline. The length of the CDR3 is 12 residues. V was pared by 6 bases and J by 2 bases, with 7 bases between. The chain's CDR3 is CASSLRNYGYTF. DNA for the CDR3: TGTGCCAGCTCCCTGCGGAACTATGGCTACACCTTC. The variable domain in full, completed from reference TRBV18 and TRBJ1-2, reads NAGVMQNPRHLVRRRGQEARLRCSPMKGHSHVYWYRQLPEEGLKFMVYLQKENIIDESGMPKERFSAEFPKEGPSILRIQQVVRGDSAAYFCASSLRNYGYTFGSGTRLTVV.